These 9 T cell receptor beta chains came from one sample sequenced in a study of T cell responses to AZD1222 COVID-19 vaccine (TCRdb year 2021). The time point tag for this specimen amounts to: baseline before first vaccination. Libraries were made using the immunoSEQ multiplex PCR assay. TCRdb obtained this table from immuneACCESS and retained in-frame rearrangements with V and J assigned. These tables miss some clones; where compared with another copy, unresolved V genes account for less than half of the shortfall, and the remainder is unexplained. The sample yields 150,000 to 160,000 clones; about nine tenths were counted once. The ten largest clones add up to approximately 2% of the sample. Sample: peripheral blood, taken on day 0 of AZD1222 vaccination. Source of these receptors: an adult in good health.

This clone was observed a few times. The rearrangement uses TRBV6-4 and TRBJ2-1; TRBD2 agrees at 7 bases. The trim removed 2 bases at V and 1 base at J, leaving 2 bases unmatched. The CDR3 contains 15 residues. Germline lookup yields CDR1 MRHNA and CDR2 SNTAGT. The CDR3 bases are TGTGCCAGCAGTGACGAAGCGGGATCCTACAATGAGCAGTTCTTC. Protein: CASSDEAGSYNEQFF.

CDR3: CASSAGLAAYEQFF. CDR3 nucleotides: TGCGCCAGCAGTGCGGGACTAGCGGCCTATGAGCAGTTCTTC. V gene TRBV10-2 combines with J gene TRBJ2-1; 11 nucleotides agree with TRBD2. The CDR3 consists of 14 residues. The germline CDR1 and CDR2 sequences are WSHSY and SAAADI. The V and J ends lost 4 bases and 8 bases, in that order; junction bases with no gene match: 4.

CDR3 amino acids: CASSYPPEIGKLEAFF. The CDR3, as DNA: TGTGCCAGCAGTTACCCCCCAGAAATAGGAAAACTCGAAGCTTTCTTT. The V and J genes are TRBV6-2 or TRBV6-3 and TRBJ1-1; no firm D call. Trimming took 2 bases from V and 8 from J, leaving 21 bases between them. CDR3 length: 16 amino acids. Germline assignment: CDR1 MNHEY and CDR2 SVGEGT.

The chain has TRBV7-2 and TRBJ1-4; no clear D gene. The germline V gene has CDR1 SGHTA and CDR2 FQGNSA. V dropped 4 bases and J dropped 3 bases, with 6 bases sitting between them. The CDR3 contains 13 residues. DNA of the CDR3: TGTGCCAGCAGCTGGAAACCTAATGAAAAACTGTTTTTT. Residues: CASSWKPNEKLFF.

The chain is built from TRBV19 and TRBJ2-4, with D possibly TRBD1 on 5 matching bases. There are 15 residues in the CDR3. Trimming pared 1 base from V and 0 bases from J, leaving 7 bases between. Germline CDR1 LNHDA, CDR2 SQIVND (reference sequence). CDR3 nucleotides: TGTGCCAGTAGTATAGCAGGGCTAGCCAAAAACATTCAGTACTTC. Encoded protein: CASSIAGLAKNIQYF.

V usage is TRBV27 and J usage is TRBJ2-7, with 9 bases aligning to TRBD1. CDR1 and CDR2 (germline): MNHEY, SMNVEV (reference sequence). V shed 5 bases and J 4 bases; nucleotides not matched to a gene: 15. This CDR3 contains 17 residues. The CDR3 region has the DNA TGTGCCAGCAGTGTCTCACAGGGGGCGCCCCTGGTTTACGAGCAGTACTTC. As protein: CASSVSQGAPLVYEQYF.

The genes are TRBV11-3 and TRBJ2-3, with D possibly matching TRBD2 (6 bases). The CDR3 totals 14 residues. Germline V gives CDR1 SGHNT, CDR2 YENEEA. The V gene lost 4 bases and the J gene lost 2 bases, with 10 bases spanning the gap. The CDR3 DNA reads as TGTGCCAGCAGCTCCGGGAGTTACACAGATACGCAGTATTTT. This sequence encodes CASSSGSYTDTQYF.

This chain joins TRBV7-8 and TRBJ1-5, with 8 bases that match TRBD1. Trimming removed 4 bases from V and 6 bases from J; junction bases left unmatched: 8. The CDR3 loop spans 15 amino acids. Looked up from germline, CDR1 is SGHVS and CDR2 is FQNEAQ. The CDR3 reads CASSSQGEPGQPQHF. CDR3 sequence (DNA): TGTGCCAGCAGCTCACAGGGGGAGCCGGGTCAGCCCCAGCATTTT.

The CDR3 bases are TGTGCCAGCAGTGGAACCGGGACAGGGGTTATTGGGGAGCTGTTTTTT. It yields the protein CASSGTGTGVIGELFF. V is TRBV25-1 and J is TRBJ2-2, with 10 bases aligning to TRBD1. Germline V lookup: CDR1 MGHDK, CDR2 SYGVNS. V gave up 4 bases and J gave up 8 bases; unmatched junction bases: 10. The CDR3 consists of 16 residues.